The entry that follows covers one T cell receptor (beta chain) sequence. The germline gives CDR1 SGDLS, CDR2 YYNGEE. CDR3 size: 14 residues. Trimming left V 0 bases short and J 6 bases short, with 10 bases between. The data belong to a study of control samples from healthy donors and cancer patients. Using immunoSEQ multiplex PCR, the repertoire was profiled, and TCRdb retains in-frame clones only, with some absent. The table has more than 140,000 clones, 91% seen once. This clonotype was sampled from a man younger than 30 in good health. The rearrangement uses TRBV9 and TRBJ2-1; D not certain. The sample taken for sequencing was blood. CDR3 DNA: TGTGCCAGCAGCGTAGCGGCGATAGGCAATGAGCAGTTCTTC. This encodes CASSVAAIGNEQFF. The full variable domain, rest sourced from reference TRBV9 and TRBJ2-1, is DSGVTQTPKHLITATGQRVTLRCSPRSGDLSVYWYQQSLDQGLQFLIQYYNGEERAKGNILERFSAQQFPDLHSELNLSSLELGDSALYFCASSVAAIGNEQFFGPGTRLTVL.